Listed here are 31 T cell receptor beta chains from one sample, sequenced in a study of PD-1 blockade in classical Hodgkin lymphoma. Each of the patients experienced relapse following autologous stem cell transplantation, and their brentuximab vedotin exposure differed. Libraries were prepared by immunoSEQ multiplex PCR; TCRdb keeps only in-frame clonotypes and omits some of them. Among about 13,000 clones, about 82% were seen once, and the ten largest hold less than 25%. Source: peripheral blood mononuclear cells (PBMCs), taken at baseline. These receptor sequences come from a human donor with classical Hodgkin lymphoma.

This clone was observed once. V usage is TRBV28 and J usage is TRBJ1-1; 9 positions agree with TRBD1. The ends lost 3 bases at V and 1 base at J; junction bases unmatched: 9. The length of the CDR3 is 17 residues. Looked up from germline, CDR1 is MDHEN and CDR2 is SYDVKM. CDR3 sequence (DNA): TGTGCCAGCAGTTTCCCCCGGGACAGGGACGAGAACACTGAAGCTTTCTTT. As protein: CASSFPRDRDENTEAFF.

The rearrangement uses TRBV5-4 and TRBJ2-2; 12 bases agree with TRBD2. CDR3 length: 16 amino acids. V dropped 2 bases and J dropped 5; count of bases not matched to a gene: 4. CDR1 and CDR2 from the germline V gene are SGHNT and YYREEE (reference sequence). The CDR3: CASSFLGLAGTGELFF. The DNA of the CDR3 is TGTGCCAGCAGCTTCCTAGGACTAGCGGGAACCGGGGAGCTGTTTTTT.

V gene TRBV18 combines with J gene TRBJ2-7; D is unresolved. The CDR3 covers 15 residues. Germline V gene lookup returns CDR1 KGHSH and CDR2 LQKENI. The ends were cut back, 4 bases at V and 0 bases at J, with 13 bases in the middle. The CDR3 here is CASSHRYDPSYEQYF. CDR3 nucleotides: TGTGCCAGCTCACATCGATATGATCCCTCCTACGAGCAGTACTTC.

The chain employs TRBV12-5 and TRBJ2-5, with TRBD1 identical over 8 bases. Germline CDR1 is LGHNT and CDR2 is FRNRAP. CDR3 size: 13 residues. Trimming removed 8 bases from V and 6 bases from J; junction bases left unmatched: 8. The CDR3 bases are TGTGCTAGTACGACAGGGGCGAAACAGACCCAGTACTTC. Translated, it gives CASTTGAKQTQYF.

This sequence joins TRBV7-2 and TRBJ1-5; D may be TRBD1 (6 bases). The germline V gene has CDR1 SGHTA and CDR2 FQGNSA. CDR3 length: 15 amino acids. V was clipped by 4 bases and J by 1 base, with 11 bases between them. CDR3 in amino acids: CASSSRTGSNQPQHF. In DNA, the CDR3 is TGTGCCAGCAGCTCCCGTACAGGGAGCAATCAGCCCCAGCATTTT.

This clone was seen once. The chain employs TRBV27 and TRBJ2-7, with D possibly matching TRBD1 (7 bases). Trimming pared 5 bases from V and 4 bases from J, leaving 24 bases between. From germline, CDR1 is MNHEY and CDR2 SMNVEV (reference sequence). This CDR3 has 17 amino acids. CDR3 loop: CASSPRFSGGGGYEQYV. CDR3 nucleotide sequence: TGTGCCAGCAGTCCGCGATTCTCAGGGGGAGGTGGTTACGAGCAGTACGTC.

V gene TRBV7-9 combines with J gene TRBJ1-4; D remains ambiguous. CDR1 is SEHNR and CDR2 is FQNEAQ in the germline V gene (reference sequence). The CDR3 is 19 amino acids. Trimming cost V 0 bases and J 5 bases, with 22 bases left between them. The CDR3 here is CASSLARGFSVTINEKLFF. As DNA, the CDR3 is TGTGCCAGCAGCTTAGCGCGGGGTTTTTCCGTAACAATCAATGAAAAACTGTTTTTT.

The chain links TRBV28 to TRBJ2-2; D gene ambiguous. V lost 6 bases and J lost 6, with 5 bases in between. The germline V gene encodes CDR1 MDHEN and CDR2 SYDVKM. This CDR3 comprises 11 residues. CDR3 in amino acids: CASSYPGELFF. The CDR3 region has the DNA TGTGCCAGCAGCTATCCCGGGGAGCTGTTTTTT.

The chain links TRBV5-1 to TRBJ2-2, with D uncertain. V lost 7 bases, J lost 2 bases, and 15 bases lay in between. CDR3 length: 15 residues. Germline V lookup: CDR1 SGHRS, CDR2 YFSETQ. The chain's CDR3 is CASAREAANTGELFF. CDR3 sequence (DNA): TGCGCCAGCGCTCGAGAAGCCGCCAACACCGGGGAGCTGTTTTTT.

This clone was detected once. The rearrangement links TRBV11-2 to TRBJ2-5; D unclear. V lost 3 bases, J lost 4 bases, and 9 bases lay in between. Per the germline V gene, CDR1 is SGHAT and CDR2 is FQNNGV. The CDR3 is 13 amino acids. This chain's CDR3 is CASSFWLGETQYF. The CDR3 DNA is TGTGCCAGCAGCTTTTGGCTGGGAGAGACCCAGTACTTC.

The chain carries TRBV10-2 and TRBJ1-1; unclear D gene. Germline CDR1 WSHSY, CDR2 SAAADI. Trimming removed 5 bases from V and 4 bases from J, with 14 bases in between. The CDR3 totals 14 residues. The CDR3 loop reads CASSPAVESTEAFF. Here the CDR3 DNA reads TGCGCCAGCAGTCCTGCTGTAGAGAGCACTGAAGCTTTCTTT.

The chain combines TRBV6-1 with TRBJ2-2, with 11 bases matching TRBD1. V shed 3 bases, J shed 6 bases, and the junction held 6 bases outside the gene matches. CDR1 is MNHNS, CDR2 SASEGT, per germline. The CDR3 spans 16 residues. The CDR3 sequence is CASSEGLGQGAGELFF. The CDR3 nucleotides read TGTGCCAGCAGTGAGGGTCTGGGACAGGGGGCCGGGGAGCTGTTTTTT.

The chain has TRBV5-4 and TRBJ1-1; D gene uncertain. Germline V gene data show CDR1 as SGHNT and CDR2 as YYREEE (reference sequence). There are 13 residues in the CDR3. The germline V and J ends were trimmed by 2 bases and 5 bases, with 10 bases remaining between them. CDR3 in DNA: TGTGCCAGCAGCTTTCCTCGAACAACTGAAGCTTTCTTT. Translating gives CASSFPRTTEAFF.

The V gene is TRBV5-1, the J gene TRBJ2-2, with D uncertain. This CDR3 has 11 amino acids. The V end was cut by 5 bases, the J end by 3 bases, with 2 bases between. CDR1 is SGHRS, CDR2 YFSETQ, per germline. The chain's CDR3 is CASSDTGELFF. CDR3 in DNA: TGCGCCAGCAGTGACACCGGGGAGCTGTTTTTT.

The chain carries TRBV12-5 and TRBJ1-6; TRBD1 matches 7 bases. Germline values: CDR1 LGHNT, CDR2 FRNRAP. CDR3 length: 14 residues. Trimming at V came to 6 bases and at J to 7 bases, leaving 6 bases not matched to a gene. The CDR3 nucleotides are TGTGCTAGTGGAATCGGGACAGAGAATTCACCCCTCCACTTT. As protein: CASGIGTENSPLHF.

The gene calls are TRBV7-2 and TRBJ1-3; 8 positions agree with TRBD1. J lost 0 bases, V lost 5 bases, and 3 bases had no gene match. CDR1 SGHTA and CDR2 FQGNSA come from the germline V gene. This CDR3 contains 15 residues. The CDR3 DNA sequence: TGTGCCAGCAGCACCACAGGGGGCTCTGGAAACACCATATATTTT. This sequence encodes CASSTTGGSGNTIYF.

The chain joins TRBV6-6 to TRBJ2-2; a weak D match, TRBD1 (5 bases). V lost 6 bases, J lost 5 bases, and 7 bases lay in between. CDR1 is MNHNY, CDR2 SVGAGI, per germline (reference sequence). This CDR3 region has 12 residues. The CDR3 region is CASRQGTGELFF. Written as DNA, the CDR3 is TGTGCCAGCAGGCAGGGAACCGGGGAGCTGTTTTTT.

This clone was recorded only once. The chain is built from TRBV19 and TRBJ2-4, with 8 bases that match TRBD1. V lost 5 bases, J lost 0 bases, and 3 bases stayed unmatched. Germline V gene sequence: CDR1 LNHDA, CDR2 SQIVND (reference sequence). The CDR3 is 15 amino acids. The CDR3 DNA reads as TGTGCCAGTAGTTTCGACAGGGGAGCCAAAAACATTCAGTACTTC. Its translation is CASSFDRGAKNIQYF.

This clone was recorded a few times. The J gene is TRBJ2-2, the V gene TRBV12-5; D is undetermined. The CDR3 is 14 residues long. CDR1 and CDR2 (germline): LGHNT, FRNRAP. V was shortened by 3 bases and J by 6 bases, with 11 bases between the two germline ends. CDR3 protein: CASGFPRAAGELFF. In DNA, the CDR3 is TGTGCTAGTGGTTTTCCTCGGGCGGCCGGGGAGCTGTTTTTT.

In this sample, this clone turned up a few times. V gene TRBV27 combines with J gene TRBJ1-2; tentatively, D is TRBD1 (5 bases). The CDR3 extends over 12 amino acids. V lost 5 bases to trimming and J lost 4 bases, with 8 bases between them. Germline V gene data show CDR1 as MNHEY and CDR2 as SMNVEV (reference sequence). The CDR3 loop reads CASSRDSYGYTF. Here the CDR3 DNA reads TGTGCCAGCAGTCGAGACAGCTATGGCTACACCTTC.

In DNA, the CDR3 is TGTGCCAGCAGCTTGGATCAGGGTGGCGAAAAACTGTTTTTT. Translating gives CASSLDQGGEKLFF. The genes are TRBV5-4 and TRBJ1-4, with a tentative D call TRBD1 (5 bases). Between the trimmed V and J ends, which lost 0 bases and 8 bases, there was a span of 11 bases. The germline CDR1 and CDR2 sequences are SGHNT and YYREEE (reference sequence). The length of the CDR3 is 14 residues.

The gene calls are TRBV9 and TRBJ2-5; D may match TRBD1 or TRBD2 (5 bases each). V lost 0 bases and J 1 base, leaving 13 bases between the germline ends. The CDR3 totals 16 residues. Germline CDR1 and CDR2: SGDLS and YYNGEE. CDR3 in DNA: TGTGCCAGCAGCGTAGCTACCCGGGGCCGCCAAGAGACCCAGTACTTC. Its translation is CASSVATRGRQETQYF.

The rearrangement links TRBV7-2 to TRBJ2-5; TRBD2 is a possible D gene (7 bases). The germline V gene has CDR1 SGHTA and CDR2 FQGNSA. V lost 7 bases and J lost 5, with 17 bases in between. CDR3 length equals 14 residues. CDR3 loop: CASTFGGARETQYF. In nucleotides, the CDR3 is TGTGCCAGCACCTTTGGGGGGGCCCGGGAGACCCAGTACTTC. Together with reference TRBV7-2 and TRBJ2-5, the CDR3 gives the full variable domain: GAGVSQSPSNKVTEKGKDVELRCDPISGHTALYWYRQSLGQGLEFLIYFQGNSAPDKSGLPSDRFSAERTGGSVSTLTIQRTQQEDSAVYLCASTFGGARETQYFGPGTRLLVL.

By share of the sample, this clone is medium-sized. For the CDR3, the DNA is TGTGCCTGGAGTCGCGGACAGGGGGCAGCGGATACGCAGTATTTT. It yields the protein CAWSRGQGAADTQYF. The V gene is TRBV30, the J gene TRBJ2-3; 11 bases fit TRBD1. V was pared by 2 bases and J by 6 bases, with 7 bases of the junction left unmatched. Germline CDR1 and CDR2: GTSNPN and SVGIG (reference sequence). The CDR3 loop spans 15 amino acids.

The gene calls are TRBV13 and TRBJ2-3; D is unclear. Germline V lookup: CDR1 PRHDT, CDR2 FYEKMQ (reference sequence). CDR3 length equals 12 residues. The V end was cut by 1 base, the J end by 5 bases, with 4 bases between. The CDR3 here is CASSLARDTQYF. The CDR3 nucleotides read TGTGCCAGCAGCTTAGCGAGAGATACGCAGTATTTT.

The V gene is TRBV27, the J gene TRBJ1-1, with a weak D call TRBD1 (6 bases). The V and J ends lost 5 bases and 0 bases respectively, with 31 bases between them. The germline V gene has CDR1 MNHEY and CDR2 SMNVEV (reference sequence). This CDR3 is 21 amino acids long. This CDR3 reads CASSQQRWGGTRVEMNTEAFF. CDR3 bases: TGTGCCAGCAGTCAACAAAGGTGGGGGGGCACCAGGGTGGAGATGAACACTGAAGCTTTCTTT.

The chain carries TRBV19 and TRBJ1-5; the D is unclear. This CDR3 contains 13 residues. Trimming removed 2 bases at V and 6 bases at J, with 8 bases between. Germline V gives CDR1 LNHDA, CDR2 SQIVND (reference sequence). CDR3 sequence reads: CASSIFPGQPQHF. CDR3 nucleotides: TGTGCCAGTAGTATATTCCCGGGTCAGCCCCAGCATTTT.

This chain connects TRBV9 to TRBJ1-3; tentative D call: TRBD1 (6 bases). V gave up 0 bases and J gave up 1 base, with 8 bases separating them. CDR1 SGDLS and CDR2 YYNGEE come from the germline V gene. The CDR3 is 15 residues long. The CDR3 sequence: CASSVEGDSGNTIYF. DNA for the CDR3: TGTGCCAGCAGCGTAGAGGGGGATTCTGGAAACACCATATATTTT. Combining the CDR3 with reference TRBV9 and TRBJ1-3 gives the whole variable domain DSGVTQTPKHLITATGQRVTLRCSPRSGDLSVYWYQQSLDQGLQFLIQYYNGEERAKGNILERFSAQQFPDLHSELNLSSLELGDSALYFCASSVEGDSGNTIYFGEGSWLTVV.

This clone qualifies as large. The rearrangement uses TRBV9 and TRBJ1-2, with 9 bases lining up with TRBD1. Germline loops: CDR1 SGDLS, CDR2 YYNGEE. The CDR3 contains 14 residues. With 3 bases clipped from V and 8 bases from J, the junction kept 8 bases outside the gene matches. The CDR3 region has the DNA TGTGCCAGCAGCGCCACAGGGGGCGCGGGCGGCTACACCTTC. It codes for CASSATGGAGGYTF.

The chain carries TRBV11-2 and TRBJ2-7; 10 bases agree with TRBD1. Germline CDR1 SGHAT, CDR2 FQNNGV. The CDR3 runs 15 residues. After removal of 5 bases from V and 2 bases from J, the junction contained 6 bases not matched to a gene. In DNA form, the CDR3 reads TGTGCCAGCAGCATCGACAGGGGGCCTCCCTACGAGCAGTACTTC. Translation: CASSIDRGPPYEQYF. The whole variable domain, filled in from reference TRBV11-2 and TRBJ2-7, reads EAGVAQSPRYKIIEKRQSVAFWCNPISGHATLYWYQQILGQGPKLLIQFQNNGVVDDSQLPKDRFSAERLKGVDSTLKIQPAKLEDSAVYLCASSIDRGPPYEQYFGPGTRLTVT.

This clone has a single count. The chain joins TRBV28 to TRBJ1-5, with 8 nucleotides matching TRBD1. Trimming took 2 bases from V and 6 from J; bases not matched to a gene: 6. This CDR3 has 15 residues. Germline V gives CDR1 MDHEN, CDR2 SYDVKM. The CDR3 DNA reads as TGTGCCAGCAGTTTACTAGACAGGGGTGGTCAGCCCCAGCATTTT. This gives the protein CASSLLDRGGQPQHF.